The clone carrying this TCR beta chain was detected ten times or more. Its antigen is unidentified. The authors incorporated unique molecular identifiers into the TCR beta cDNA libraries. Input populations of about 0.95 to 10 million T cells gave rise to 500,000 or so cDNA molecules. In TCRdb, the PCR reads were re-called with MiXCR into one record per CDR3 protein. There are about 800,000 distinct CDR3 sequences in the sample; 30% occur only once, and around 0.56% lies in the top ten. The data were taken from a study of post-analysis software for immune sequencing data. Study summary: Relapsing-remitting, secondary progressive and progressive-relapsing multiple sclerosis courses were included.

V lost 6 bases, J lost 7 bases, and 18 bases lay in between. The CDR3 totals 13 residues. Germline V CDR1 and CDR2: SQVTM, ANQGSEA. Study outcomes and limitations: F-measure co-clustering was strong for batch-matched samples. Those with multiple sclerosis, the patient group, showed significantly lower normalized Chao1 diversity than controls. Patients carried 5 or 6 TRBV segments more frequently than controls did, and TRBV5-6, TRBV5-1 and TRBV20-1 were among them.

The source of this sequence is a girl aged 10 to 17 with multiple sclerosis. This chain connects TRBV29-1 to TRBJ1-2, with a possible D match to TRBD1 (5 bases). Sequences were obtained from blood. The CDR3 protein is CSVLGAPGGGYTF. The CDR3 DNA is TGCAGCGTACTCGGGGCGCCGGGGGGTGGCTACACCTTC.